The sequence of this TCR beta chain was determined in a study of OX40 agonist ivuxolimab in advanced cancers. This CDR3 comprises 14 residues. V lost 2 bases to trimming and J lost 6 bases; unmatched junction nucleotides: 7. From germline, CDR1 is MNHEY and CDR2 SMNVEV (reference sequence). The assay was immunoSEQ multiplex PCR, and TCRdb's table has in-frame clones only and misses some. The sample lists 90,000 or so clones, about 90% seen once, with more than 7.5% in the top ten. The sample consisted of CD4+ or CD8+ T cells sorted from blood, taken in a trial of the OX40 agonist ivuxolimab. The sequence derives from an adult with an advanced solid tumor such as melanoma, head and neck, liver or kidney cancer. The chain links TRBV27 to TRBJ2-7; 7 nucleotides agree with TRBD2. The CDR3 coding sequence is TGTGCCAGCAGTTTAGCTTCTTCGGGGGGCGAGCAGTACTTC. It codes for CASSLASSGGEQYF.